A single T cell receptor beta chain is shown here with its context. Its antigen remains unidentified. RNA transcripts provided the source from which TCR beta CDR3 regions were amplified. A set of HTBI primers served as the primers for a first-round RT-PCR of the TCR CDR3. TCRdb ran MiXCR on the multiplex PCR reads and lists one entry per CDR3 protein. The table lists 500,000 to 750,000 distinct CDR3 sequences, about 45% of them singletons. Lactation, pregnancy, other autoimmune disease or uncontrolled infection excluded patients. Each diagnosis drew on symptoms, thyroxine, TRAb, thyroid ultrasound and orbital computed tomography findings. The source of the sample is a study of T cells in Graves' hyperthyroidism and ophthalmopathy. CDR1 and CDR2 (germline): SGHTA, FQGNSA. The CDR3 has 14 amino acids. V was cut by 5 bases and J by 2 bases, with 12 bases left in between. Study findings and constraints: Expanded thyroid clonotypes (above 0.001) were mostly also found in blood.

The sample was peripheral blood or thyroid tissue (not recorded which). The rearrangement joins TRBV7-2 to TRBJ1-2; D remains ambiguous. This sequence originates from a woman aged 18-35 years with Graves' hyperthyroidism. DNA of the CDR3: TGTGCCAGCAGCCACCCATTGAAAAACTATGGCTACACCTTC. Amino acid sequence: CASSHPLKNYGYTF.